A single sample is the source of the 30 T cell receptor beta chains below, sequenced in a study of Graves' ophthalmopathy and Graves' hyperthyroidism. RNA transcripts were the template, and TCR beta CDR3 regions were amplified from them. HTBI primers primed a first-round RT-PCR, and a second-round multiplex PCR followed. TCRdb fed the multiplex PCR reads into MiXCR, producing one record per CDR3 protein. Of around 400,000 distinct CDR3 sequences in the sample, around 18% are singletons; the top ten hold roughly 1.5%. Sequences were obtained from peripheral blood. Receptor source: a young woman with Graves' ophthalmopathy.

CDR3 DNA sequence: TGTGCCAGCAGTTTAATAAACGAGCAGTACTTC. The encoded protein is CASSLINEQYF. The rearrangement uses TRBV12-3 or TRBV12-4 and TRBJ2-7; no clear D gene. V shed 2 bases and J shed 5 bases, with 4 bases lying between them. The CDR3 is made up of 11 amino acids.

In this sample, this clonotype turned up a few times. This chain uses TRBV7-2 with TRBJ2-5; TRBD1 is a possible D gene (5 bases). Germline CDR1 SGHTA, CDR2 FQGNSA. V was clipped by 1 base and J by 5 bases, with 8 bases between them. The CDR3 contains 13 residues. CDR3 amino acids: CASSLGTRETQYF. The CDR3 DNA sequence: TGTGCCAGCAGCTTAGGGACAAGGGAGACCCAGTACTTC.

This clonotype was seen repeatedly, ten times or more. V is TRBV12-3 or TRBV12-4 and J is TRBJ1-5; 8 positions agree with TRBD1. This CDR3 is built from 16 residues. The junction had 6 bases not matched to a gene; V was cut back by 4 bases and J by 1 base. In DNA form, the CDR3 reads TGTGCCAGCAGTTCCCGTCGGACAGGGAGCAATCAGCCCCAGCATTTT. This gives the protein CASSSRRTGSNQPQHF.

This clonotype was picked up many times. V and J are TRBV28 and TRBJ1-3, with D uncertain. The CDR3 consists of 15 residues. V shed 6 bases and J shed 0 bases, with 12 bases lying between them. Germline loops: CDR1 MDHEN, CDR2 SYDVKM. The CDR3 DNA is TGTGCCAGCAGCCTAACTGACACCTCTGGAAACACCATATATTTT. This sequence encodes CASSLTDTSGNTIYF.

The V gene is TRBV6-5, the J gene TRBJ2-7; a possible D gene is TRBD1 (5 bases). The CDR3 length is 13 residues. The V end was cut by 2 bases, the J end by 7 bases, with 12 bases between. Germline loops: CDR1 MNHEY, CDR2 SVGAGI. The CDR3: CASSYEGAREQYF. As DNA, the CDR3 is TGTGCCAGCAGTTACGAAGGGGCGAGAGAGCAGTACTTC.

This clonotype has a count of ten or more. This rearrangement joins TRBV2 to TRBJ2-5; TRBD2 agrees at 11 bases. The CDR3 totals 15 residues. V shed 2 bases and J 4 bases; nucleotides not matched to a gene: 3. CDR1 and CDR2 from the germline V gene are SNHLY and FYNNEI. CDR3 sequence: CASSESLAGGETQYF. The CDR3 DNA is TGTGCCAGCAGTGAAAGCCTAGCGGGAGGAGAGACCCAGTACTTC.

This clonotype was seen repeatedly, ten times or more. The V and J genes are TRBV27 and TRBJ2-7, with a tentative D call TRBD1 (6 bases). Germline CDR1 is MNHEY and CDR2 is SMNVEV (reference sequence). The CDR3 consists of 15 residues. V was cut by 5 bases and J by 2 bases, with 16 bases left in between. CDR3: CASSPSGTHPYEQYF. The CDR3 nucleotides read TGTGCCAGCAGTCCCTCCGGGACACATCCCTACGAGCAGTACTTC.

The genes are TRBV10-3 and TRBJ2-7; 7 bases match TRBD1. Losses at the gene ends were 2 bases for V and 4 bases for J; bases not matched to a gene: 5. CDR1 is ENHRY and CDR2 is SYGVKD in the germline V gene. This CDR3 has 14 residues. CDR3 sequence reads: CAISETGQPYEQYF. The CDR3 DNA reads TGTGCCATCAGTGAGACGGGACAGCCATACGAGCAGTACTTC.

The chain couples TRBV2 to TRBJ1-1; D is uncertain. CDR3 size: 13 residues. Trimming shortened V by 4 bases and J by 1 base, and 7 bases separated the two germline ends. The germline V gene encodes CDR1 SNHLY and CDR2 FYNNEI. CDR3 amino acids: CASSAVWNTEAFF. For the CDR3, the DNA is TGTGCCAGCAGTGCGGTGTGGAACACTGAAGCTTTCTTT.

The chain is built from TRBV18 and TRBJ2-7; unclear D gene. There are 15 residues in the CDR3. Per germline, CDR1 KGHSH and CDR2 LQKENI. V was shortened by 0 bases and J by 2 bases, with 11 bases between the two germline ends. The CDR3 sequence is CASSPPSKPTYEQYF. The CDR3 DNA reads TGTGCCAGCTCACCACCCTCTAAGCCCACCTACGAGCAGTACTTC.

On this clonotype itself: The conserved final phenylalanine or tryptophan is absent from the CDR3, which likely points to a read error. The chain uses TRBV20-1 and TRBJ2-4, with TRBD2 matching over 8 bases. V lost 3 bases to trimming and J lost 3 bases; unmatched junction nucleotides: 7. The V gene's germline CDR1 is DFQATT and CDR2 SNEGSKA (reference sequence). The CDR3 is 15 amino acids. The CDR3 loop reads CSARVPGGGKNIQYY. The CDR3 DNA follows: TGCAGTGCTAGGGTCCCGGGAGGGGGCAAAAACATTCAGTACTAC.

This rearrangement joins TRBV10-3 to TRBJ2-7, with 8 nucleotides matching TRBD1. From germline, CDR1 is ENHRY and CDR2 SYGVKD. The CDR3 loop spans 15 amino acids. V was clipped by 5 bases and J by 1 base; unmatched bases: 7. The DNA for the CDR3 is TGTGCCATCAGTTCTGATCGGGACAGGTCCTACGAGCAGTACTTC. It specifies CAISSDRDRSYEQYF.

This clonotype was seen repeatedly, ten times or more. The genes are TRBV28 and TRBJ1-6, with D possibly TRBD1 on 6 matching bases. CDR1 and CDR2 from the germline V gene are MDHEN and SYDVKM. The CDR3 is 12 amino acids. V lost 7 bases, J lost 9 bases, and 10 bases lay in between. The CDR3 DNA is TGTGCCAGCAATCGGGACACTTCACCCCTCCACTTT. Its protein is CASNRDTSPLHF.

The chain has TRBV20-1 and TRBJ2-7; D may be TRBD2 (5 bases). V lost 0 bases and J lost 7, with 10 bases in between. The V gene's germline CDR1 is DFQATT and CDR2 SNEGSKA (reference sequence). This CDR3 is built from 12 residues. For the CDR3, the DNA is TGCAGTGCTAGAGATGACTGGAGGGAGCAGTACTTC. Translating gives CSARDDWREQYF.

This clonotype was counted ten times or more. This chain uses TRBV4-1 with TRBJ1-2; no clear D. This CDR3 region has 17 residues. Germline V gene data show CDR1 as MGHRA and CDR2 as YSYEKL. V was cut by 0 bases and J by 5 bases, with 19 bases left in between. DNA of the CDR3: TGCGCCAGCAGCCAAGATCTGATGACCCTCCGCGGTTATGGCTACACCTTC. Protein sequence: CASSQDLMTLRGYGYTF.

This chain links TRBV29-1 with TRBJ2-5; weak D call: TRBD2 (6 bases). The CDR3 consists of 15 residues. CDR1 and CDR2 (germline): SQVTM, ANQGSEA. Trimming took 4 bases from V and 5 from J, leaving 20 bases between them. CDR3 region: CSVVYAGRERETQYF. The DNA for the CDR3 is TGCAGCGTTGTCTATGCGGGGAGAGAACGGGAGACCCAGTACTTC.

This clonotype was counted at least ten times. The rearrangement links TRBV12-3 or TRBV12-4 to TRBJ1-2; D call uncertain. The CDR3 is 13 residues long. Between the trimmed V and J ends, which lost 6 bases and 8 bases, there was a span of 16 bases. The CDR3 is CASRIGGWEGYTF. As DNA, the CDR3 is TGTGCCAGCAGAATTGGCGGATGGGAAGGCTACACCTTC.

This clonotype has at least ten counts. CDR3 sequence: CASSWTGDEQYF. In DNA form, the CDR3 reads TGCGCCAGCAGCTGGACAGGGGATGAGCAGTACTTC. This chain links TRBV5-1 with TRBJ2-7; TRBD1 aligns across 9 bases. Germline-derived CDR1 and CDR2 are SGHRS and YFSETQ. The CDR3 is 12 amino acids. V was clipped by 3 bases and J by 7 bases; unmatched bases: 2.

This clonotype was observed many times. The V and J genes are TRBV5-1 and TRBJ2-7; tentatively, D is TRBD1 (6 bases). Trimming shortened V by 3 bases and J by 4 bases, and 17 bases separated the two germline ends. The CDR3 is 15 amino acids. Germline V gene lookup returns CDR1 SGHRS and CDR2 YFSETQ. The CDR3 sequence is CASSSYDRTPYEQYF. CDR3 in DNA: TGCGCCAGCAGCTCCTACGACAGGACCCCTTACGAGCAGTACTTC.

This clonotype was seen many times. The DNA of the CDR3 is TGCAGTGCTAGGGAAGGCACTGAAGCTTTCTTT. Residues: CSAREGTEAFF. V and J are TRBV20-1 and TRBJ1-1; D is undetermined. Between the trimmed V and J ends, which lost 3 bases and 4 bases, there was a span of 6 bases. Germline values: CDR1 DFQATT, CDR2 SNEGSKA (reference sequence). The CDR3 runs 11 residues.

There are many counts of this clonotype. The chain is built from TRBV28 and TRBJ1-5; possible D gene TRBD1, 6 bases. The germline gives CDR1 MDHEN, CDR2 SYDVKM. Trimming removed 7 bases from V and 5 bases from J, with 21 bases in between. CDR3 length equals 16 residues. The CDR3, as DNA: TGTGCCAGCACCATAGGGGGGGTGGTTACCGATCAGCCCCAGCATTTT. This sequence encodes CASTIGGVVTDQPQHF. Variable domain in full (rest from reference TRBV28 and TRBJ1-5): DVKVTQSSRYLVKRTGEKVFLECVQDMDHENMFWYRQDPGLGLRLIYFSYDVKMKEKGDIPEGYSVSREKKERFSLILESASTNQTSMYLCASTIGGVVTDQPQHFGDGTRLSIL.

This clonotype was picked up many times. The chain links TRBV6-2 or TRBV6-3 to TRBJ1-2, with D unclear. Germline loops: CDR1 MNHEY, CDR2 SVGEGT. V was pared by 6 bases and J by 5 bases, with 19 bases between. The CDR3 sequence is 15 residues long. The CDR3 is CASSTPERAPYGYTF. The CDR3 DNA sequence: TGTGCCAGCAGCACCCCCGAGAGGGCGCCTTATGGCTACACCTTC.

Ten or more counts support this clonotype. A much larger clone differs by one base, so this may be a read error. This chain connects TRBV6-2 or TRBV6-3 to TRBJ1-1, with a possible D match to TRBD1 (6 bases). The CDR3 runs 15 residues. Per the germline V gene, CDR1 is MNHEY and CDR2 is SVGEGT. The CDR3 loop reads CASRERTALNTEVFF. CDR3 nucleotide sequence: TGTGCCAGCAGGGAACGGACAGCTTTGAACACTGAAGTTTTCTTT.

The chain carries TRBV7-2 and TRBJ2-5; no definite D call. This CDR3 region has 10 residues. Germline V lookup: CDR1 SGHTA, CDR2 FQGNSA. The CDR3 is CGVGQETQYF. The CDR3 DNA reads TGTGGAGTGGGACAAGAGACCCAGTACTTC.

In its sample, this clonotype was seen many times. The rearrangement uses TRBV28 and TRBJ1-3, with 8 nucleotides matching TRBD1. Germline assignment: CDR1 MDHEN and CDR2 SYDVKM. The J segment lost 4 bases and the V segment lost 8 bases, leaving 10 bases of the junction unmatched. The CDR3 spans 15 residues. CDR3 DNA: TGTGCCAGCCACGAGTCCGGGACAGGCGGAAACACCATATATTTT. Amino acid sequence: CASHESGTGGNTIYF.

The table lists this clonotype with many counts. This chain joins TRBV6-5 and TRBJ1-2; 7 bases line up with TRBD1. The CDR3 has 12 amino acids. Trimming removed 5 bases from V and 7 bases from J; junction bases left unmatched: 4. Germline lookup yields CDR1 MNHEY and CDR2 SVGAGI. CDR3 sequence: CASSPRQGGYTF. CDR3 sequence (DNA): TGTGCCAGCAGTCCCCGACAGGGTGGCTACACCTTC.

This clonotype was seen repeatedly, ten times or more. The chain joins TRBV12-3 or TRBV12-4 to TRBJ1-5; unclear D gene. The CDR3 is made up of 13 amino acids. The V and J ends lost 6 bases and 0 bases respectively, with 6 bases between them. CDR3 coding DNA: TGTGCCAGCAGATTGAATAGCAATCAGCCCCAGCATTTT. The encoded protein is CASRLNSNQPQHF.

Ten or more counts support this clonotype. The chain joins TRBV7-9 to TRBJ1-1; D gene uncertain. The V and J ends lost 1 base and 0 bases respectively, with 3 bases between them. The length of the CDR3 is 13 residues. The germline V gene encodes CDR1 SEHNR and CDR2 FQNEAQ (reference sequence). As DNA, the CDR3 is TGTGCCAGCAGCTTAGTGATGAACACTGAAGCTTTCTTT. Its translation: CASSLVMNTEAFF.

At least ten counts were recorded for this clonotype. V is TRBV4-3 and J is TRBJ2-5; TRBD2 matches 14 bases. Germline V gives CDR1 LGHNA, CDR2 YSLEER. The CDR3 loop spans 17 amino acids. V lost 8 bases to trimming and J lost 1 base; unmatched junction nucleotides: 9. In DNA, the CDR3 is TGCGCCAGCCCCATGGGACTAGCGGGAGATCTCCAAGAGACCCAGTACTTC. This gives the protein CASPMGLAGDLQETQYF.

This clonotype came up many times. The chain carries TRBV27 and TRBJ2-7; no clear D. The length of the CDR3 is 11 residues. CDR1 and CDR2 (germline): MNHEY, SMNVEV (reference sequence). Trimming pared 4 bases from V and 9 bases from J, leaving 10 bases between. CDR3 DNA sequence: TGTGCCAGCAGTTCCCCACCAGGGCAGTACTTC. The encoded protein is CASSSPPGQYF.